This TCR beta chain derives from a study of shared clonotypes between healthy human individuals (dated by TCRdb to the early 2020s). The study in broad terms: The cohort included a few men and a couple of women between 18 and 49 years of age. Per donor, leukapheresis produced somewhere between about 0.9 and 9.5 billion PBMCs. For each donor, CD4 naive and CD4 memory were each run on three plates, CD8 naive on two plates, and CD8 memory on one plate. To increase sequencing depth and limit assay-specific biases, TCR repertoire library preparation and sequencing were carried out by different laboratories using diverse techniques. To estimate repertoire size and how much clonotypes are shared between individuals, the study performed deep sequencing of blood TCR repertoires from five healthy adults.

Donors were healthy HIV-negative adults with no recently reported acute infections or vaccinations. Only Caucasian adults living in Nashville, Tennessee, USA were represented among the donors. CD8 memory samples consisted of magnetically selected CD45RO+ cells combined with CCR7-negative CD45RA+ effector memory (TemRA) cells. Blood was collected by leukapheresis, and PBMCs were isolated by Ficoll-Histopaque density gradient centrifugation and then cryopreserved in liquid nitrogen vapor phase. Analytical flow cytometry was used to check the purity and quantity of every magnetically sorted T cell population. Genomic DNA was isolated from every sorted fraction and measured by UV absorbance on a Nanodrop 2000c. Using the deep immunoSEQ assay, multiplex PCR amplified TCR CDR3 regions from genomic DNA. Genomic DNA extracted from each cell subset was distributed evenly over all wells of several immunoSEQ 96-well plates, and each plate served as one replicate. For sorted subsets, each replicate PCR was loaded with approximately 190 ng genomic DNA, equivalent to about 33,000 T cell genomes. Purified libraries were measured with a Qubit 3.0 fluorometer, size-checked on a Bioanalyzer 2100, and measured again with the KAPA Library Quantification kit. Every immunoSEQ 96-well plate was sequenced on a separate single-read 150-cycle Illumina NextSeq 550 flow cell. On the study's bioinformatics: Because the immunoSEQ output included only junctional sequences and no quality scores, the filtering could not be the same as the filtering used for full-length reads. Sequences were annotated with PyIR, a Python wrapper for IgBLAST v1.9, using IMGT germline references to assign V/J genes and CDR3. Any read was removed if the V/J assignment was weak (E-value above 1e-6), the CDR3 was missing, or the read contained stop codons, out-of-frame junctions, or ambiguous translated residues. A V3J clonotype was defined by an identical inferred V gene, J gene, and CDR3 amino acid sequence. Percentage overlap between repertoires was computed as shared unique clonotypes divided by the size of the smaller repertoire. Richness of each repertoire was evaluated using RTK rarefaction, the Chao1 estimator, and Recon v2.1 estimates of unobserved clonotypes. Generation probabilities for all TCRbeta clonotypes obtained by the gDNA method from a handful of donors were computed using OLGA. TCRdb stores this immuneACCESS table with in-frame sequences only. Part of the clones is absent; in the studies checked, under half of the shortfall reflects unresolved V genes, and no reason is known for the rest. The V and J calls and clone size were taken over from that table, and D and trimming were inferred from the DNA. This sample lists roughly 410,000 clones; approximately 97% were detected once. The ten largest make up around 0.32% of the sample.

General conclusions and limits of the study: Rarefaction of sorted-subset datasets indicated incomplete sequencing despite the large sequencing depth. Across a handful of donors, 4.5% to 6.5% of naive CD4, roughly 3.8% of naive CD8, roughly 2.3% of memory CD4, and roughly 0.41% of memory CD8 clonotypes were shared. Estimated clonotype richness was generally larger for naive than for memory subsets. Pairwise subsampling led to the expectation that sequencing depth would affect the degree of clonotype sharing among donors. Clonotypes shared by all four sorted-subset donors showed higher generation probabilities than non-shared clonotypes. Only blood was sampled, and tissue TCR repertoires likely differ from those in blood. Because the study included a small number of donors, the genetic and exposure-history diversity represented was limited.

In the germline V gene (reference sequence), CDR1 corresponds to PRHDT and CDR2 to FYEKMQ. Here V drops 4 bases and J drops 3 bases, and the junction holds 8 bases not matched to any gene. Spanning cysteine to phenylalanine, the CDR3 consists of 15 amino acids. Of all the DNA, just the CDR3 is kept, 45 bases in frame from base 1. On this clone itself: The antigen it recognizes is unknown. No much larger clone exists at a distance of one base, and base qualities are not known.

The source is a man under 40 in good health. The rearranged chain carries TRBV13 and TRBJ2-7; 8 bases in the middle match TRBD1. The sample consisted of memory CD8+ T cells sorted from blood. The sample's cell subset or site, from its label and the paper: CD45RO+ cells pooled with CCR7-negative TemRA cells. CDR3 sequence: CASSSHNRGVYEQYF. At the DNA level, the sequence is TGTGCCAGCAGCTCGCATAACAGGGGGGTCTACGAGCAGTACTTC.